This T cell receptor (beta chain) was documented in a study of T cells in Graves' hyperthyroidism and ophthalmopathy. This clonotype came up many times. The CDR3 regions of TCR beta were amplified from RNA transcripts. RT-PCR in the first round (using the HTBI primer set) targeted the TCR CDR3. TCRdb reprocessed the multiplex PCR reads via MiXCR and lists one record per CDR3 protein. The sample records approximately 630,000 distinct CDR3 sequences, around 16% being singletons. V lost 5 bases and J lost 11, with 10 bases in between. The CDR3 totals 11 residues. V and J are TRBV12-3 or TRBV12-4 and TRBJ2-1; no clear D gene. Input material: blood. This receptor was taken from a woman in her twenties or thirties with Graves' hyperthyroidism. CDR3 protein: CASSPGVKQFF. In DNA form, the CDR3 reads TGTGCCAGCAGTCCTGGGGTGAAGCAGTTCTTC.